This T cell receptor beta chain was recorded in a study of T cell responses to AZD1222 COVID-19 vaccine. Worth noting for this clone: The target antigen is unknown.

CDR3 length: 11 residues. With V trimmed by 9 bases and J by 2 bases, 1 base remained unmatched. CDR1 MNHEY and CDR2 SVGAGI come from the germline V gene. General study findings and limits: Spike-specific TCR breadth and depth both grew after two AZD1222 doses.

Data came from immunoSEQ multiplex PCR; TCRdb stores just in-frame clones and leaves some out. The sample consists of roughly 140,000 clones, around 88% of them appearing once. The chain joins TRBV6-5 to TRBJ2-7; 7 nucleotides line up with TRBD1. This sequence originates from an adult in good health. The source material was peripheral blood, sampled on day 0 of AZD1222 vaccination. CDR3 region: CASRGPYEQYF. The CDR3 DNA reads TGTGCCAGTAGGGGGCCCTACGAGCAGTACTTC.